This TCR beta chain was documented in a study of glioma-infiltrating T cells after dendritic cell vaccination (dated by TCRdb to between 2015 and 2016). In the study overall: A cohort of approximately 15 glioblastoma patients from Phase I and II dendritic cell vaccination trials was included, of whom 9 were newly diagnosed and 6 had recurrent disease. Three intradermal dendritic cell vaccine injections were administered to patients at biweekly intervals in the arm below the axilla. Survival after dendritic cell vaccination was correlated with TCR sequencing metrics, such as TIL content and the overlap between tumor and blood repertoires. Deep sequencing of TCR beta CDR3 regions was used to quantify tumor-infiltrating lymphocyte content and compare tumor and blood repertoires in dendritic cell-vaccinated glioblastoma patients. Patients received autologous tumor lysate-pulsed dendritic cell vaccination between about 2002 and 2012. The vaccine consisted of monocyte-derived dendritic cells cultured approximately seven days with IL-4 and GM-CSF, then pulsed overnight with autologous tumor lysate. The paper as a whole reports these results and caveats: After dendritic cell vaccination, a higher estimated pretreatment TIL content predicted longer time to progression and overall survival. The three-group TCR overlap response model was characterized as speculative, and prospective validation of the model was stated to be required. TCR clonality showed no direct relationship with survival, which suggests that a diverse polyclonal response may be important. The cohort was small and heterogeneous, with few patients having full blood and tumor sets and even fewer initial-recurrent tumor pairs.

In the paper's terms, the time point label means: after dendritic cell vaccination, including at tumor progression/relapse. Selection of patients required sufficient residual fresh-frozen tumor tissue and over two years of available survival data. Molecular status otherwise varied across the glioblastoma patients, but none of them carried an isocitrate dehydrogenase mutation. PBMC were collected before vaccination, two weeks after the third vaccination, and at tumor progression when it occurred. The Qiagen DNeasy Blood extraction Kit was used to extract genomic DNA. Its CDR3 holds 15 amino acids, cysteine through phenylalanine. CDR3 DNA is the only sequence kept; it has 45 bases, read in frame from the first base. V was cut back by 0 bases and J by 6 bases, leaving a gap of 10 bases between them. CDR1 and CDR2 are drawn from the germline V gene: SGHRS, YFSETQ. As for this clone: The antigen this receptor binds is unknown. No much larger clone exists at a distance of one base, and base qualities are not known.

TCRB CDR3 regions were amplified from approximately 2 ug genomic DNA, or all available DNA if less, using the immunoSEQ assay. Multiplex PCR used 60 forward primers for TCR V beta segments and 13 reverse primers for J beta segments. To estimate reads per starting template, synthetic control templates were spiked into each sample at limiting dilution. The Illumina HiSeq System generated sequencing reads of 87 bp. Under the source paper's analysis protocol: To remove PCR and sequencing errors, closely related sequences were merged with a nearest neighbor algorithm. TCR overlap was measured as the percentage of unique tumor TCR beta sequences that were also present in the peripheral blood of the same patient. The source is immuneACCESS, and TCRdb retained only in-frame sequences with V and J called. Part of the clones is not carried over; for the studies checked, unresolved V genes explain less than half of this, and the remainder is unexplained. That table is the source of V, J and clone size, and D and trimming were worked out from the DNA. A total of roughly 87,000 clones appear in this sample, roughly four fifths of them only once. Around 7% of the sample is taken by the ten largest.

This receptor was obtained from a human donor with glioblastoma. The starting material was blood, obtained after dendritic cell vaccination. The chain employs TRBV5-1 and TRBJ1-6; no D gene is confidently identified. CDR3 reads: CASSLEAGSNSPLHF. The nucleotides read TGCGCCAGCAGCTTGGAGGCTGGGAGTAATTCACCCCTCCACTTT.